The 29 T cell receptor beta chains listed next were all sequenced from one sample in a study of OX40 agonist ivuxolimab in advanced cancers. Method: immunoSEQ multiplex PCR; TCRdb's copy keeps in-frame clones and lacks some. The sample has about 150,000 clones; 90% are singletons. Source: CD4+ or CD8+ T cells sorted from blood, taken in a trial of the OX40 agonist ivuxolimab. The receptors originated from an adult with an advanced solid tumor such as melanoma, head and neck, liver or kidney cancer.

The chain joins TRBV7-8 to TRBJ2-5, with D possibly TRBD1 on 5 matching bases. From germline, CDR1 is SGHVS and CDR2 FQNEAQ. Trimming left V 5 bases short and J 0 bases short, with 10 bases between. The CDR3 contains 14 residues. CDR3 DNA: TGTGCCAGCAGCGTCGGACAAGACCAAGAGACCCAGTACTTC. It translates to CASSVGQDQETQYF.

The chain recombines TRBV6-1 with TRBJ1-5; 9 bases match TRBD1. The CDR3 sequence is 14 residues long. V shed 6 bases, J shed 9 bases, and the junction held 9 bases outside the gene matches. Per the germline V gene, CDR1 is MNHNS and CDR2 is SASEGT. The CDR3 region is CASRPTGGDGPQHF. The CDR3 coding sequence is TGTGCCAGCAGACCGACAGGGGGGGACGGGCCCCAGCATTTT.

The chain carries TRBV5-1 and TRBJ2-7, with 8 bases matching TRBD1. This CDR3 contains 16 residues. V lost 0 bases and J lost 4; bases outside the gene matches: 9. CDR1 is SGHRS, CDR2 YFSETQ, per germline. This chain's CDR3 is CASSLAARGLWYEQYF. CDR3 coding DNA: TGCGCCAGCAGCTTGGCCGCCAGGGGGCTATGGTACGAGCAGTACTTC.

The gene calls are TRBV6-1 and TRBJ1-1, with D possibly matching TRBD1 (5 bases). There are 13 residues in the CDR3. V was shortened by 6 bases and J by 1 base, with 9 bases between the two germline ends. CDR1 is MNHNS, CDR2 SASEGT, per germline. This CDR3 is CASRTDRNTEAFF. CDR3 nucleotides: TGTGCCAGCAGAACCGACAGGAACACTGAAGCTTTCTTT.

The rearrangement joins TRBV11-2 to TRBJ1-1, with D possibly matching TRBD1 (5 bases). This CDR3 is built from 13 residues. CDR1 is SGHAT and CDR2 is FQNNGV in the germline V gene. Trimming left V 5 bases short and J 0 bases short, with 7 bases between. CDR3 nucleotide sequence: TGTGCCAGCAGCAGGGGTCTGAACACTGAAGCTTTCTTT. Residues: CASSRGLNTEAFF.

The chain couples TRBV9 to TRBJ2-1; 7 bases are a match to TRBD2. Germline CDR1 SGDLS, CDR2 YYNGEE. V shed 4 bases and J 2 bases; nucleotides not matched to a gene: 12. The CDR3 has 17 residues. CDR3 nucleotides: TGTGCCAGCAGCCTACGACTAGCCCAAGGGGCCTACAATGAGCAGTTCTTC. Its protein is CASSLRLAQGAYNEQFF.

This chain links TRBV21-1 with TRBJ2-3. TRBV21-1 is an annotated pseudogene. There are 15 residues in the CDR3. CDR3 bases: TGTGCCAGCAGCAAATGGATATATTTCGGTTATACGCAGTATTTT. Its translation is CASSKWIYFGYTQYF.

The chain links TRBV15 to TRBJ1-1; TRBD1 agrees at 7 bases. This CDR3 is 13 amino acids long. J gave up 3 bases and V 5 bases, and 3 bases lay outside the gene matches. The germline gives CDR1 LNHNV, CDR2 YYDKDF (reference sequence). The CDR3 DNA sequence: TGTGCCACCAGCGGGACAGAAGACACTGAAGCTTTCTTT. Protein: CATSGTEDTEAFF.

This chain links TRBV2 with TRBJ1-1; the D is unclear. The CDR3 runs 14 residues. Germline assignment: CDR1 SNHLY and CDR2 FYNNEI. V lost 4 bases, J lost 2 bases, and 11 bases lay in between. CDR3 coding DNA: TGTGCCAGCAGTGGGCAGTATAGCAACACTGAAGCTTTCTTT. Amino acid sequence: CASSGQYSNTEAFF.

V and J are TRBV5-1 and TRBJ1-4; D gene uncertain. Germline V CDR1 and CDR2: SGHRS, YFSETQ. Between the trimmed V and J ends, which lost 0 bases and 3 bases, there was a span of 6 bases. The CDR3 spans 14 residues. In DNA, the CDR3 is TGCGCCAGCAGCTTGGAACAGTCTAATGAAAAACTGTTTTTT. Its protein product is CASSLEQSNEKLFF.

V usage is TRBV9 and J usage is TRBJ2-7; 8 bases are a match to TRBD1. The J segment lost 3 bases and the V segment lost 4 bases, leaving 9 bases of the junction unmatched. CDR3 length: 15 residues. From germline, CDR1 is SGDLS and CDR2 YYNGEE. The CDR3 sequence: CASSPSGTGYYEQYF. The CDR3 DNA sequence: TGTGCCAGCAGCCCCTCCGGGACAGGCTACTACGAGCAGTACTTC.

The rearrangement uses TRBV5-4 and TRBJ2-2; 14 bases agree with TRBD2. This CDR3 has 16 residues. CDR1 and CDR2 from the germline V gene are SGHNT and YYREEE (reference sequence). The junction had 3 bases not matched to a gene; V was cut back by 4 bases and J by 4 bases. The CDR3: CASSLGTSGSTGELFF. The DNA of the CDR3 is TGTGCCAGCAGCCTCGGGACTAGCGGGAGCACCGGGGAGCTGTTTTTT.

The rearrangement links TRBV11-2 to TRBJ1-1, with 7 nucleotides matching TRBD1. This CDR3 comprises 15 residues. With V trimmed by 6 bases and J by 7 bases, 14 bases remained unmatched. Germline-derived CDR1 and CDR2 are SGHAT and FQNNGV. CDR3 residues: CASSSWTGSTDEAFF. CDR3 nucleotide sequence: TGTGCCAGCAGTTCCTGGACAGGATCGACGGATGAAGCTTTCTTT.

This rearrangement joins TRBV5-1 to TRBJ1-4, with 10 positions matching TRBD1. The CDR3 covers 15 residues. The trim removed 4 bases at V and 5 bases at J, leaving 5 bases unmatched. Germline V CDR1 and CDR2: SGHRS, YFSETQ. CDR3 protein: CASSPGTGENEKLFF. The CDR3 DNA reads as TGCGCCAGCAGCCCCGGGACAGGGGAAAATGAAAAACTGTTTTTT. Full variable domain (outside the CDR3, taken from reference TRBV5-1 and TRBJ1-4): KAGVTQTPRYLIKTRGQQVTLSCSPISGHRSVSWYQQTPGQGLQFLFEYFSETQRNKGNFPGRFSGRQFSNSRSEMNVSTLELGDSALYLCASSPGTGENEKLFFGSGTQLSVL.

In its sample, this clone was seen a few times. The chain employs TRBV10-1 and TRBJ2-2, with a weak D call TRBD1 (7 bases). The V and J ends lost 4 bases and 5 bases respectively, with 11 bases between them. Germline V gene lookup returns CDR1 WNHNN and CDR2 SYGVQD (reference sequence). CDR3 length: 14 residues. CDR3 DNA sequence: TGCGCCAGCAGTGGGACAGGAGGGACCGGGGAGCTGTTTTTT. The encoded protein is CASSGTGGTGELFF.

This chain uses TRBV7-2 with TRBJ1-2; D possibly corresponds to TRBD1 (5 bases). The CDR3 length is 14 residues. Germline V gene lookup returns CDR1 SGHTA and CDR2 FQGNSA. The ends were cut back, 6 bases at V and 4 bases at J, with 15 bases in the middle. In nucleotides, the CDR3 is TGTGCCAGCAGGCCAACAGGTGTACTCTATGGCTACACCTTC. Its translation: CASRPTGVLYGYTF. Filled out from reference TRBV7-2 and TRBJ1-2, the complete variable domain reads GAGVSQSPSNKVTEKGKDVELRCDPISGHTALYWYRQSLGQGLEFLIYFQGNSAPDKSGLPSDRFSAERTGGSVSTLTIQRTQQEDSAVYLCASRPTGVLYGYTFGSGTRLTVV.

The rearrangement uses TRBV27 and TRBJ2-1; no reliable D call. Germline V gene data show CDR1 as MNHEY and CDR2 as SMNVEV (reference sequence). The V end was cut by 5 bases, the J end by 9 bases, with 17 bases between. The CDR3 runs 14 residues. The CDR3 nucleotides are TGTGCCAGCAGTCTCCGCTTGCCTCTCACTGAGCAGTTCTTC. Protein: CASSLRLPLTEQFF.

The J gene is TRBJ1-5, the V gene TRBV4-1; D perhaps matches TRBD1 (5 bases). This CDR3 contains 15 residues. With 3 bases removed from V and 2 bases from J, the gap between germline ends came to 11 bases. Germline V lookup: CDR1 MGHRA, CDR2 YSYEKL. The CDR3 is CASSHQEGGNQPQHF. CDR3 nucleotide sequence: TGCGCCAGCAGCCACCAAGAAGGGGGCAATCAGCCCCAGCATTTT.

This chain joins TRBV6-5 and TRBJ1-1; TRBD1 matches 9 bases. CDR3 length: 14 amino acids. Germline V gene sequence: CDR1 MNHEY, CDR2 SVGAGI. The ends lost 2 bases at V and 5 bases at J; junction bases unmatched: 3. The CDR3 DNA sequence: TGTGCCAGCAGTTACCACAGGGGGCGAACTGAAGCTTTCTTT. This codes for CASSYHRGRTEAFF.

J is TRBJ1-1 and V is TRBV5-1; no definite D call. Germline CDR1 SGHRS, CDR2 YFSETQ. The CDR3 length is 14 residues. The V and J ends lost 1 base and 1 base respectively, with 8 bases between them. CDR3 in DNA: TGCGCCAGCAGCTTGACAGAGAAGAACACTGAAGCTTTCTTT. This codes for CASSLTEKNTEAFF.

This sequence joins TRBV11-2 and TRBJ2-7, with D perhaps matching TRBD2 (5 bases). There are 14 residues in the CDR3. In germline, CDR1 is SGHAT, CDR2 FQNNGV. The V end was cut by 2 bases, the J end by 2 bases, with 10 bases between. The CDR3 region has the DNA TGTGCCAGCAGCTTACGGGGAAAACCCTACGAGCAGTACTTC. This sequence encodes CASSLRGKPYEQYF.

The chain couples TRBV6-5 to TRBJ1-1; possibly TRBD1 for D (5 bases). The CDR3 sequence is 16 residues long. V was clipped by 2 bases and J by 1 base, with 14 bases between them. The germline gives CDR1 MNHEY, CDR2 SVGAGI. As DNA, the CDR3 is TGTGCCAGCAGTTACCTGTGGGGTAGGGGGAACACTGAAGCTTTCTTT. Translated, it gives CASSYLWGRGNTEAFF.

V usage is TRBV2 and J usage is TRBJ2-7; 9 nucleotides agree with TRBD1. The CDR3 contains 14 residues. Germline V CDR1 and CDR2: SNHLY, FYNNEI. V was clipped by 4 bases and J by 4 bases; unmatched bases: 5. CDR3 loop: CASSAQGAWYEQYF. Here the CDR3 DNA reads TGTGCCAGCAGTGCACAGGGGGCATGGTACGAGCAGTACTTC.

The chain is built from TRBV5-1 and TRBJ1-2; D uncertain. V was pared by 0 bases and J by 0 bases, with 9 bases between. From germline, CDR1 is SGHRS and CDR2 YFSETQ. The CDR3 has 15 amino acids. The CDR3 region has the DNA TGCGCCAGCAGCTTGGAGGTTAATTCTAACTATGGCTACACCTTC. Encoded protein: CASSLEVNSNYGYTF.

The V gene is TRBV5-1, the J gene TRBJ2-2; no reliable D call. The V end lost 6 bases, the J end lost 3 bases, and 3 bases lay between the germline ends. Germline CDR1 reads SGHRS; CDR2 reads YFSETQ. The CDR3 runs to 11 residues. CDR3 sequence reads: CASMDTGELFF. CDR3 DNA sequence: TGCGCCAGCATGGACACCGGGGAGCTGTTTTTT.

This chain joins TRBV6-1 and TRBJ2-7, with TRBD2 matching 10 bases. The V gene's germline CDR1 is MNHNS and CDR2 SASEGT. The CDR3 runs 13 residues. J gave up 6 bases and V 8 bases, and 7 bases lay outside the gene matches. CDR3 sequence reads: CASEREGLSEQYF. The CDR3 coding sequence is TGTGCCAGCGAGCGGGAGGGCCTCTCCGAGCAGTACTTC.

This clone occurred once. The rearrangement joins TRBV7-9 to TRBJ2-1, with 7 bases lining up with TRBD2. Germline CDR1 is SEHNR and CDR2 is FQNEAQ (reference sequence). This CDR3 contains 14 residues. J was trimmed by 8 bases and V by 4 bases; bases with no gene match: 8. The CDR3 sequence is CASSWGGPWDEQFF. In DNA form, the CDR3 reads TGTGCCAGCAGCTGGGGGGGACCCTGGGATGAGCAGTTCTTC.

The rearrangement links TRBV5-4 to TRBJ1-4, with D tentatively TRBD1 (5 bases). CDR3 length: 15 amino acids. Germline lookup yields CDR1 SGHNT and CDR2 YYREEE (reference sequence). The V end was cut by 3 bases, the J end by 7 bases, with 16 bases between. The CDR3 region has the DNA TGTGCCAGCAGCTCACCCCAGGGAGAGGGTGAAAAACTGTTTTTT. Its translation: CASSSPQGEGEKLFF.

The chain joins TRBV10-3 to TRBJ2-1, with D unclear. The CDR3 extends over 13 amino acids. Trimming cost V 0 bases and J 4 bases, with 4 bases left between them. The germline V gene encodes CDR1 ENHRY and CDR2 SYGVKD. The CDR3 is CAISESGYNEQFF. In nucleotides, the CDR3 is TGTGCCATCAGTGAGTCCGGGTACAATGAGCAGTTCTTC.